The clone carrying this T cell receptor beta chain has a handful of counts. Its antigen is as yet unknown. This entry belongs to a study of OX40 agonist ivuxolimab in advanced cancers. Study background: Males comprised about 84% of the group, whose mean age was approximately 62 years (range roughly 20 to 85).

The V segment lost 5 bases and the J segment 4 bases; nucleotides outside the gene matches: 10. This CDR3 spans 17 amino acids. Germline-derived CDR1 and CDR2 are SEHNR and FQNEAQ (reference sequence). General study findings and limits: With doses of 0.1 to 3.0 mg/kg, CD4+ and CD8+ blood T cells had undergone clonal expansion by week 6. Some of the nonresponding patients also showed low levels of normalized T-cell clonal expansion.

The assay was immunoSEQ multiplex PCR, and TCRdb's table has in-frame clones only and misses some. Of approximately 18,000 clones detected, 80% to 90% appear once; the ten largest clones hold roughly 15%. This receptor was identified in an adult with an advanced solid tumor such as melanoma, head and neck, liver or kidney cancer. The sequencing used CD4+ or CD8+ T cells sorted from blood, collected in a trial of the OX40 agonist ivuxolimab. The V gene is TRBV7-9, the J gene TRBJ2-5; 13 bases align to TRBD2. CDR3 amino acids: CASSTTSGGDSVETQYF. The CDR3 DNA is TGTGCCAGCAGCACAACTAGCGGGGGGGACTCGGTAGAGACCCAGTACTTC.